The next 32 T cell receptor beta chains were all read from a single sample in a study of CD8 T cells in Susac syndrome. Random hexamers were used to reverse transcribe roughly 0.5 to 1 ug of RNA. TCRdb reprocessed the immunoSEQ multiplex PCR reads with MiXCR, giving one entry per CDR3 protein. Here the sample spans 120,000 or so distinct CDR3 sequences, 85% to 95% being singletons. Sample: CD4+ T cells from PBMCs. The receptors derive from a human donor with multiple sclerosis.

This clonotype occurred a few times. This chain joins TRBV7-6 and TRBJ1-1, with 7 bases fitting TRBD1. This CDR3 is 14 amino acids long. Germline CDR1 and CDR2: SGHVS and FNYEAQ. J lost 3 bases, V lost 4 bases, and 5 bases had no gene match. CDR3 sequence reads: CASSSRDSYTEAFF. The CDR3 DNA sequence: TGTGCCAGCAGCTCTAGGGACAGCTACACTGAAGCTTTCTTT.

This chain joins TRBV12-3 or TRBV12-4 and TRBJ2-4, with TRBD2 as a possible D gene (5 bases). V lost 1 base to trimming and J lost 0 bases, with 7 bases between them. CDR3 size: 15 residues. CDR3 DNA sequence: TGTGCCAGCAGTTTAGGAGGACTAGCCAAAAACATTCAGTACTTC. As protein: CASSLGGLAKNIQYF.

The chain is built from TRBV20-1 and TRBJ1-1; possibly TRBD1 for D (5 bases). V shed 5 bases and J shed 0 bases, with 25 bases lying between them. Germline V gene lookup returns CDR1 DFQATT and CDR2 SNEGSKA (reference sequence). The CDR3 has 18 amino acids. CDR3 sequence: CSASWDVRGEILNTEAFF. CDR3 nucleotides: TGCAGTGCTTCCTGGGACGTTCGGGGGGAAATTTTGAACACTGAAGCTTTCTTT.

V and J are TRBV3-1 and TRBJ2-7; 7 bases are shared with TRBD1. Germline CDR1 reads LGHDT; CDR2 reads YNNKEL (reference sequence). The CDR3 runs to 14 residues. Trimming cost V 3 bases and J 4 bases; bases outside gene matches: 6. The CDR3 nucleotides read TGTGCCAGCAGCCAGTGGGACAGCGGTTACGAGCAGTACTTC. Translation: CASSQWDSGYEQYF.

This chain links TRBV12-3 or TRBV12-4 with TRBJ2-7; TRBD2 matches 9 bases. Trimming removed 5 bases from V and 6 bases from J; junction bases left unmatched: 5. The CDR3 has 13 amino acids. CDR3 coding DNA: TGTGCCAGCAGTGCAGGACTAGCGATCGAGCAGTACTTC. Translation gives CASSAGLAIEQYF.

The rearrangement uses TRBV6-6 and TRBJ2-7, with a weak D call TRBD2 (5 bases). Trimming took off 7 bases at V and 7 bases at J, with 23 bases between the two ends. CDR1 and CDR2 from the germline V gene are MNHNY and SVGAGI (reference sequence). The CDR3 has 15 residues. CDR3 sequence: CASIDAGLPYEEQYF. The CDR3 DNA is TGTGCCAGCATAGATGCGGGCCTACCCTACGAAGAGCAGTACTTC.

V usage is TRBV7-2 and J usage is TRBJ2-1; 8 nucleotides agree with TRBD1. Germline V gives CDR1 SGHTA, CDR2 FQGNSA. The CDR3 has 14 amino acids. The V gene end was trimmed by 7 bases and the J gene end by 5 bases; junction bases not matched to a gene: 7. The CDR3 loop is CASTRTGKNNEQFF. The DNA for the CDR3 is TGTGCCAGCACCCGGACAGGGAAGAACAATGAGCAGTTCTTC.

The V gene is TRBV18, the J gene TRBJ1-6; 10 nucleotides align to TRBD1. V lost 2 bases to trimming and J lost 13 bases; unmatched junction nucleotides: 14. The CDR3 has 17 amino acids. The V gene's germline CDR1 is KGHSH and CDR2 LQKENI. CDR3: CASSPTRQGASGGPLHF. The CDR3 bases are TGTGCCAGCTCACCAACAAGACAGGGGGCGTCCGGGGGGCCCCTCCACTTT. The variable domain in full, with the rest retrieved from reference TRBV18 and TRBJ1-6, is NAGVMQNPRHLVRRRGQEARLRCSPMKGHSHVYWYRQLPEEGLKFMVYLQKENIIDESGMPKERFSAEFPKEGPSILRIQQVVRGDSAAYFCASSPTRQGASGGPLHFGNGTRLTVT.

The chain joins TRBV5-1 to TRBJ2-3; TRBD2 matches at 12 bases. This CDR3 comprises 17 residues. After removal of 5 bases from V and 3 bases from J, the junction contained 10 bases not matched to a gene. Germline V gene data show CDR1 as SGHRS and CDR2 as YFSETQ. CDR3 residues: CASRQGLAGQQTDTQYF. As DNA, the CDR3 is TGCGCCAGCAGGCAAGGACTAGCGGGACAACAGACAGATACGCAGTATTTT.

CDR3 coding DNA: TGCAGTGCTAGAGGTCAGGGGAATTCACCCCTCCACTTT. This translates into CSARGQGNSPLHF. The chain carries TRBV20-1 and TRBJ1-6; a weak D match, TRBD1 (6 bases). The CDR3 is 13 residues long. Germline loops: CDR1 DFQATT, CDR2 SNEGSKA (reference sequence). V dropped 1 base and J dropped 7 bases, with 8 bases sitting between them.

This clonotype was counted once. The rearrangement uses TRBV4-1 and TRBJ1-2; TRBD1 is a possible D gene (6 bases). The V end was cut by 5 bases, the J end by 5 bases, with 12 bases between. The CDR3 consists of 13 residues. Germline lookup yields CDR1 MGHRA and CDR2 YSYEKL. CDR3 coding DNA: TGCGCCAGCAGCTCAGGGGACGGGTATGGCTACACCTTC. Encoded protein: CASSSGDGYGYTF.

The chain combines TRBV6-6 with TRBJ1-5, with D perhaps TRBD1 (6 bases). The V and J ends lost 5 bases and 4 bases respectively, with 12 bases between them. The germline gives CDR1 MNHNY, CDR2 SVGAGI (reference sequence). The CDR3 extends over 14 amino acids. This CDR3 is CASSPRQENQPQHF. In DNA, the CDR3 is TGTGCCAGCAGTCCTCGACAGGAAAATCAGCCCCAGCATTTT.

In DNA form, the CDR3 reads TGTGCCAGCAGCTTAAAGCGGGGAATCGTCACAGATACGCAGTATTTT. This sequence encodes CASSLKRGIVTDTQYF. The chain joins TRBV7-2 to TRBJ2-3; 7 positions agree with TRBD2. V trimming: 2 bases; J trimming: 2 bases; junction bases outside the gene matches: 7. CDR1 SGHTA and CDR2 FQGNSA come from the germline V gene. The CDR3 sequence is 16 residues long.

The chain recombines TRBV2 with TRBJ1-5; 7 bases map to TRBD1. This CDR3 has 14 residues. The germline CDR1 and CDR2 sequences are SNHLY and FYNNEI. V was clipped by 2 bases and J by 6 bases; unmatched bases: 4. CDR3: CASSETGAVQPQHF. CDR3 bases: TGTGCCAGCAGTGAAACAGGGGCGGTTCAGCCCCAGCATTTT.

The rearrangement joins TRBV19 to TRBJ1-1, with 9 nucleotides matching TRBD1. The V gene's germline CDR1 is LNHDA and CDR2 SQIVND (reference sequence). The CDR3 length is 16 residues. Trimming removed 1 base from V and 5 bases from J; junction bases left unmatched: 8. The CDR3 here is CASSIVPGQGGTEAFF. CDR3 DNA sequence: TGTGCCAGTAGTATAGTACCGGGACAGGGCGGAACTGAAGCTTTCTTT.

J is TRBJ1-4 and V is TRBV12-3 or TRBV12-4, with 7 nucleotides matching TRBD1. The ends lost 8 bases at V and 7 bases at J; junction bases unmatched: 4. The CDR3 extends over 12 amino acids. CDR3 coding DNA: TGTGCCAGCCACAGGGGCCGTGAAAAACTGTTTTTT. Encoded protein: CASHRGREKLFF.

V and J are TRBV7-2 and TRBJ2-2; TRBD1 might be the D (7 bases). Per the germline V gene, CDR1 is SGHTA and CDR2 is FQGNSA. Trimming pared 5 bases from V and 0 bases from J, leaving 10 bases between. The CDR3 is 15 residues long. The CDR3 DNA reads TGTGCCAGCAGCGCAGGGGGGACGAACACCGGGGAGCTGTTTTTT. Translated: CASSAGGTNTGELFF.

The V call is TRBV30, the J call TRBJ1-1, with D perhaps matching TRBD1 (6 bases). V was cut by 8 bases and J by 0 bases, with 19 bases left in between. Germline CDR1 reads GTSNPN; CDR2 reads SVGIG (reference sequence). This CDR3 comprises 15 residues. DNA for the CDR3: TGTGCCGGGACCGGCTGGGCAGGGGTGAACACTGAAGCTTTCTTT. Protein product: CAGTGWAGVNTEAFF.

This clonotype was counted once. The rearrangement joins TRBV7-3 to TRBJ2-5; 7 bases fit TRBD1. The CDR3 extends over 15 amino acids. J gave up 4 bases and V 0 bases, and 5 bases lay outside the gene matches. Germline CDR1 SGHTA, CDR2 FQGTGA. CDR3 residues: CASSLTGGPAETQYF. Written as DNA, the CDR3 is TGTGCCAGCAGCTTAACAGGGGGCCCAGCAGAGACCCAGTACTTC.

The CDR3 reads CASRSDRGNTIYF. The CDR3, as DNA: TGTGCCAGCAGATCCGACAGGGGAAACACCATATATTTT. The chain uses TRBV2 and TRBJ1-3, with a tentative D call TRBD1 (6 bases). Per the germline V gene, CDR1 is SNHLY and CDR2 is FYNNEI. V lost 6 bases and J 4 bases, leaving 10 bases between the germline ends. CDR3 length: 13 residues.

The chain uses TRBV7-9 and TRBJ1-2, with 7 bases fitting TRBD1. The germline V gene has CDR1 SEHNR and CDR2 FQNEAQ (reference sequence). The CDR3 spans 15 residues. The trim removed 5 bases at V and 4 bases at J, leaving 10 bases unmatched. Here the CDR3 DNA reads TGTGCCAGCAGCCCCCAGGGGGGGAAACCCTATGGCTACACCTTC. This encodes CASSPQGGKPYGYTF. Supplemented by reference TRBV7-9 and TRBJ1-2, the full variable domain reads DTGVSQNPRHKITKRGQNVTFRCDPISEHNRLYWYRQTLGQGPEFLTYFQNEAQLEKSRLLSDRFSAERPKGSFSTLEIQRTEQGDSAMYLCASSPQGGKPYGYTFGSGTRLTVV.

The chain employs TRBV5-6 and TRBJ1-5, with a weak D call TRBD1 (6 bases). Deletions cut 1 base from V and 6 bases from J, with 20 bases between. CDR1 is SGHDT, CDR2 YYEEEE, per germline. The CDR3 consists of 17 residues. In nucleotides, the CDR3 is TGTGCCAGCAGCTTGCGCGGCGGGGGACAAGTGGGTCAGCCCCAGCATTTT. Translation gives CASSLRGGGQVGQPQHF.

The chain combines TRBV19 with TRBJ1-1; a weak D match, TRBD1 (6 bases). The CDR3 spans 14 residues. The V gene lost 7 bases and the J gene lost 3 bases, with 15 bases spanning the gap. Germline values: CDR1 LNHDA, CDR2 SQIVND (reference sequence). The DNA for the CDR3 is TGTGCCAGTATCTATGGAGGGGGAGACACTGAAGCTTTCTTT. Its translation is CASIYGGGDTEAFF.

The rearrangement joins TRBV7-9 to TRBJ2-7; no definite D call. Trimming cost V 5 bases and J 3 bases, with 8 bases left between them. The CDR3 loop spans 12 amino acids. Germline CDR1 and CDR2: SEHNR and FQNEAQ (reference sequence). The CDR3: CASSVQGYEQYF. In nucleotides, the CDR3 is TGTGCCAGCAGCGTCCAAGGCTACGAGCAGTACTTC.

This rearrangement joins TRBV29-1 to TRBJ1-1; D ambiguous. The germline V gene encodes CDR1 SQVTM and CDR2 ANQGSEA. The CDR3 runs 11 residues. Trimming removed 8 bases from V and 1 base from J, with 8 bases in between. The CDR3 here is CSPTRNTEAFF. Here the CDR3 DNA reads TGCAGCCCCACTCGGAACACTGAAGCTTTCTTT. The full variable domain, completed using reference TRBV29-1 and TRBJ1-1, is SAVISQKPSRDICQRGTSLTIQCQVDSQVTMMFWYRQQPGQSLTLIATANQGSEATYESGFVIDKFPISRPNLTFSTLTVSNMSPEDSSIYLCSPTRNTEAFFGQGTRLTVV.

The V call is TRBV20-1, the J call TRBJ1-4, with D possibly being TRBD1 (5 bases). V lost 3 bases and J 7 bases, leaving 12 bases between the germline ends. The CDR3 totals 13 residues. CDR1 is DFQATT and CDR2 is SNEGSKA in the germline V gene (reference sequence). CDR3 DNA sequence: TGCAGTGCTAGCGGGACGGGGCTTGAAAAACTGTTTTTT. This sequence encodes CSASGTGLEKLFF.

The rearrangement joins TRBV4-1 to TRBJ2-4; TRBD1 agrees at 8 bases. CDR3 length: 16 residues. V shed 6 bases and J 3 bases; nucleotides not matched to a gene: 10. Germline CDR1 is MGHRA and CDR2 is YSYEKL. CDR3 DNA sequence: TGCGCCAGCAGTTTCGGACAGGGAGAATTCAAAAACATTCAGTACTTC. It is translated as CASSFGQGEFKNIQYF.

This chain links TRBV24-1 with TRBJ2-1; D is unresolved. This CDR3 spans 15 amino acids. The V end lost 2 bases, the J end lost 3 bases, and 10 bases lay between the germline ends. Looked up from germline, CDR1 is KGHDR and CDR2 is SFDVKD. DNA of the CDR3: TGTGCCACCAGTGATTCAAGTCGGATCTACAATGAGCAGTTCTTC. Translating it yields CATSDSSRIYNEQFF.

The CDR3 loop reads CASSSPGQGRGEQFF. The DNA of the CDR3 is TGTGCCAGCAGCTCCCCGGGACAGGGAAGGGGTGAGCAGTTCTTC. This chain links TRBV11-2 with TRBJ2-1; 9 bases map to TRBD1. Losses at the gene ends were 4 bases for V and 9 bases for J; bases not matched to a gene: 10. Per germline, CDR1 SGHAT and CDR2 FQNNGV. The length of the CDR3 is 15 residues. The whole variable domain, filled in from reference TRBV11-2 and TRBJ2-1, reads EAGVAQSPRYKIIEKRQSVAFWCNPISGHATLYWYQQILGQGPKLLIQFQNNGVVDDSQLPKDRFSAERLKGVDSTLKIQPAKLEDSAVYLCASSSPGQGRGEQFFGPGTRLTVL.

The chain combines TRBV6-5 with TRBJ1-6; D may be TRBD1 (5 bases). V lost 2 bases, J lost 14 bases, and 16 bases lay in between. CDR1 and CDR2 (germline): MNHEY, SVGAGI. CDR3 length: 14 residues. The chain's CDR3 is CASSYQTDLRTLHF. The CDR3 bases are TGTGCCAGCAGTTACCAGACAGACCTTAGAACCCTCCACTTT.

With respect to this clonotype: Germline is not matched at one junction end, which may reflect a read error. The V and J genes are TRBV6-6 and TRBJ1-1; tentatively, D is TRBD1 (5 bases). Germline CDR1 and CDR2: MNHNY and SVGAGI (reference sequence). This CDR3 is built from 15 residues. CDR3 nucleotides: TGTGCCAGCAGCCTCACGGGGGGGGGTAACAATGAAGCTTTCTTT. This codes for CASSLTGGGNNEAFF.

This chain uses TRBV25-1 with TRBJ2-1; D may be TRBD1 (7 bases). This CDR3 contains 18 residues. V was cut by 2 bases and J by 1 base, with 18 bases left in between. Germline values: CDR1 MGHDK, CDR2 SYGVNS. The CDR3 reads CASSEEGAPRGSYNEQFF. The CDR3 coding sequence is TGTGCCAGCAGTGAAGAGGGGGCGCCTCGGGGGTCCTACAATGAGCAGTTCTTC. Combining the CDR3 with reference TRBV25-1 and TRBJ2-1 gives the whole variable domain EADIYQTPRYLVIGTGKKITLECSQTMGHDKMYWYQQDPGMELHLIHYSYGVNSTEKGDLSSESTVSRIRTEHFPLTLESARPSHTSQYLCASSEEGAPRGSYNEQFFGPGTRLTVL.